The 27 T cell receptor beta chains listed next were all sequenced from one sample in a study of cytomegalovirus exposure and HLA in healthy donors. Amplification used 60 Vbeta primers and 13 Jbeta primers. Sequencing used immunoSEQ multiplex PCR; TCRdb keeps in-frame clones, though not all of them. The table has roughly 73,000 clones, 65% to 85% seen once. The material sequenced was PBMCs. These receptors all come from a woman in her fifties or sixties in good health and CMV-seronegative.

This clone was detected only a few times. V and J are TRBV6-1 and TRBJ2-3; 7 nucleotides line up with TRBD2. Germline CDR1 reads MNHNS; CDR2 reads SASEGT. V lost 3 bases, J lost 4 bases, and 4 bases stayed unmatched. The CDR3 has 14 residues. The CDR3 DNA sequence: TGTGCCAGCAGTGAGGGGGGGGATGCAGATACGCAGTATTTT. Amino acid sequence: CASSEGGDADTQYF.

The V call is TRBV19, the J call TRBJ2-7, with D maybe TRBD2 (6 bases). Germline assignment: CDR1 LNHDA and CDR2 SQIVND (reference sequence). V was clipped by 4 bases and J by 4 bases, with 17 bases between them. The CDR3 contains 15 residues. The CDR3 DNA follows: TGTGCCAGTAGTACCCGGAGGGGACGAAATTACGAGCAGTACTTC. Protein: CASSTRRGRNYEQYF.

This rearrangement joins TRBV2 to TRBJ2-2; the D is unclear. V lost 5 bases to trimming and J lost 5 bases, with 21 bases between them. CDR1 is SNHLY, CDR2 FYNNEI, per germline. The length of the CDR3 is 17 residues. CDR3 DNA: TGTGCCAGCAGTTATGAGGTAGCTATAGAGTGGACCGGGGAGCTGTTTTTT. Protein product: CASSYEVAIEWTGELFF.

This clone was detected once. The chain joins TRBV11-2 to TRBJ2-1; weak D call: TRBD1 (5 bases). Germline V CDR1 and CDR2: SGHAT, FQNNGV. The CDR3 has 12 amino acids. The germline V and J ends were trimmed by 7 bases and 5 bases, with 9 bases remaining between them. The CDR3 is CASTKTDNEQFF. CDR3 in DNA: TGTGCCAGCACTAAGACAGACAATGAGCAGTTCTTC.

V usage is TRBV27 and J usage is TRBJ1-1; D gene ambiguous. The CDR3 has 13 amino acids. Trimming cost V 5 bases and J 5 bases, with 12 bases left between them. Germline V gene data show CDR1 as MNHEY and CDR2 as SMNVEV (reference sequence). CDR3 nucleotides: TGTGCCAGCAGTCACCGGCTCGGGACTGAAGCTTTCTTT. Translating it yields CASSHRLGTEAFF.

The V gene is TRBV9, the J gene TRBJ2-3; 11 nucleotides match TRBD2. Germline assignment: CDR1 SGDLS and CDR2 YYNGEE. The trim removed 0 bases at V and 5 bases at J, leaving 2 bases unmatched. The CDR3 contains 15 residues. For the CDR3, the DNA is TGTGCCAGCAGCGTAGGACTAGCGGGGAAAGATACGCAGTATTTT. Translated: CASSVGLAGKDTQYF. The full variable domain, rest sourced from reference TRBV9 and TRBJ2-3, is DSGVTQTPKHLITATGQRVTLRCSPRSGDLSVYWYQQSLDQGLQFLIQYYNGEERAKGNILERFSAQQFPDLHSELNLSSLELGDSALYFCASSVGLAGKDTQYFGPGTRLTVL.

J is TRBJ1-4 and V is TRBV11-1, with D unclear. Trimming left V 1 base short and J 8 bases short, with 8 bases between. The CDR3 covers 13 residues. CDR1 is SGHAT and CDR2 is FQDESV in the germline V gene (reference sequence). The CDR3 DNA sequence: TGTGCCAGCAGCTTAGGAGGTCTCGAAAAACTGTTTTTT. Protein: CASSLGGLEKLFF.

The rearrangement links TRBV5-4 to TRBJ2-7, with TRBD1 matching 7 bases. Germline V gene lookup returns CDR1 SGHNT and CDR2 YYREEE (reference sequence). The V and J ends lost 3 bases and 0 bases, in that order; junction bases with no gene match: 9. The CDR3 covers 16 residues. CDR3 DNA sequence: TGTGCCAGCAGCTCCCGGGACAGAGATAACTCCTACGAGCAGTACGTC. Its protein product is CASSSRDRDNSYEQYV.

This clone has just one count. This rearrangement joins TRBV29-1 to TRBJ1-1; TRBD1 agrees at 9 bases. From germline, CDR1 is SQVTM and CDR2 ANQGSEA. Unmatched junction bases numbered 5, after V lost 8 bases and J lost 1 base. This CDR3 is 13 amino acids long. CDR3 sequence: CSIAGQGNTEAFF. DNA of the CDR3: TGCAGCATCGCGGGACAGGGGAACACTGAAGCTTTCTTT.

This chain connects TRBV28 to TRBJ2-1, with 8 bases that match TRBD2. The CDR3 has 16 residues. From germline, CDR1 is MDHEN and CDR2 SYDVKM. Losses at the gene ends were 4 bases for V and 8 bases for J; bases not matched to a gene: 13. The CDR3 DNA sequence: TGTGCCAGCAGTTCCCCCGGCGAGCGGGAGTGGGATGAGCAGTTCTTC. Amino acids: CASSSPGEREWDEQFF.

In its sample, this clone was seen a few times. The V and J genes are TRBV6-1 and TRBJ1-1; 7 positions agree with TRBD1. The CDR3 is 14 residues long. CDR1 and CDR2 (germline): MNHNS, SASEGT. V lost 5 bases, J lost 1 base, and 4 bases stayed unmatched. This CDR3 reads CASSNGDRNTEAFF. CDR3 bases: TGTGCCAGCAGTAACGGGGACAGGAACACTGAAGCTTTCTTT.

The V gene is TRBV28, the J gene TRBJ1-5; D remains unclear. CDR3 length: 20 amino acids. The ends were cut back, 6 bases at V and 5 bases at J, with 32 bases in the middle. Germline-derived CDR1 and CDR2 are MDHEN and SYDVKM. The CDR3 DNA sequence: TGTGCCAGCAGAAACCTAGCAAGGGCTAGTCTCCCCCCTGCTTATCAGCCCCAGCATTTT. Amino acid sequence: CASRNLARASLPPAYQPQHF.

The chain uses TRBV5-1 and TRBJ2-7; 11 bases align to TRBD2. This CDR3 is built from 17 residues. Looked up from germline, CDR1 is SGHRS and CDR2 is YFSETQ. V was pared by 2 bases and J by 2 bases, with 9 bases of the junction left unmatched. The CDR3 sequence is CASSLAPTSGVAYEQYF. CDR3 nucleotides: TGCGCCAGCAGCTTAGCCCCGACTAGCGGGGTAGCCTACGAGCAGTACTTC.

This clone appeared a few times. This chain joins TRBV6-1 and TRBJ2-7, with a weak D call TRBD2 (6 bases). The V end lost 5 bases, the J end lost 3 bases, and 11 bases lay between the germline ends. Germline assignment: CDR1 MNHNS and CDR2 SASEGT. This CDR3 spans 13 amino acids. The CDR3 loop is CASSFGTDYEQYF. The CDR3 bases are TGTGCCAGCAGTTTTGGGACTGACTACGAGCAGTACTTC.

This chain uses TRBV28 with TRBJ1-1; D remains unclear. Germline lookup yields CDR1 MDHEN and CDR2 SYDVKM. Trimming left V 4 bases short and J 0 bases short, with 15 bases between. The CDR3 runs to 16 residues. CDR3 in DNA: TGTGCCAGCAGTTCCCGAAAGAGCCCAATGAACACTGAAGCTTTCTTT. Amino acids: CASSSRKSPMNTEAFF.

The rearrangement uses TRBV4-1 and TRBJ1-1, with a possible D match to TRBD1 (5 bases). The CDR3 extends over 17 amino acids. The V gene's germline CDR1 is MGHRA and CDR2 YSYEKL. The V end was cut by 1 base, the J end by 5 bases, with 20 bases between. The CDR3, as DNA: TGCGCCAGCAGCCAAGTCAGGGAAACAGGAGTTCGTACTGAAGCTTTCTTT. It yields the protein CASSQVRETGVRTEAFF.

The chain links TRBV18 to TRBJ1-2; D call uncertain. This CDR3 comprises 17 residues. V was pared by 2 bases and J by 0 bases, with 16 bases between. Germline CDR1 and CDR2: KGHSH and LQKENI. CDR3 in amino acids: CASSPAISGSANYGYTF. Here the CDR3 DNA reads TGTGCCAGCTCACCAGCTATTTCAGGATCAGCTAACTATGGCTACACCTTC.

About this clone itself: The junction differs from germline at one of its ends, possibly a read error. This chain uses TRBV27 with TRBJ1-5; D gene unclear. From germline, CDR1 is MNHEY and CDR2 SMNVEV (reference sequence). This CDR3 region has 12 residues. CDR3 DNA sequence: TGTGCTAGCAGGCGGGGCAATCAGCCCCAGCATTTT. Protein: CASRRGNQPQHF.

The CDR3 nucleotides are TGTGCCAGCAGTGACACCAGGGCGAACTATGGCTACACCTTC. Protein sequence: CASSDTRANYGYTF. The chain has TRBV25-1 and TRBJ1-2; D possibly corresponds to TRBD1 (5 bases). V lost 3 bases and J 2 bases, leaving 10 bases between the germline ends. Germline values: CDR1 MGHDK, CDR2 SYGVNS. This CDR3 is 14 amino acids long.

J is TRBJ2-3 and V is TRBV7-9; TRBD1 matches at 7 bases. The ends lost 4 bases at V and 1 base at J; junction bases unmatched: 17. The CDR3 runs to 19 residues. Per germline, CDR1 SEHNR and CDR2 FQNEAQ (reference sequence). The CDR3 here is CASSSYAPSGGVRTDTQYF. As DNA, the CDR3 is TGTGCCAGCAGCTCGTATGCACCCTCAGGGGGAGTCCGCACAGATACGCAGTATTTT.

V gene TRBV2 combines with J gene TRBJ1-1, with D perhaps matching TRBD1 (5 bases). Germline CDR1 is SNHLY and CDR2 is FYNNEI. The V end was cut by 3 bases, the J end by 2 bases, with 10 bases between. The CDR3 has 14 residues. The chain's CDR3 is CASSDVRGNTEAFF. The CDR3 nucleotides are TGTGCCAGCAGTGATGTAAGGGGCAACACTGAAGCTTTCTTT.

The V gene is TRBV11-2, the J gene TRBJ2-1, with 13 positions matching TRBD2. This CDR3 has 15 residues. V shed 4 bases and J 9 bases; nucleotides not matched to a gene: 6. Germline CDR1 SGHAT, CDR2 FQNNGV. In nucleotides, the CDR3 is TGTGCCAGCAGCTCACAACTAGCGGGAGGGCCTGAGCAGTTCTTC. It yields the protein CASSSQLAGGPEQFF.

This CDR3 is CASSYQQKNTEAFF. The CDR3 nucleotides are TGTGCCAGCAGTTACCAACAGAAGAACACTGAAGCTTTCTTT. The chain combines TRBV6-5 with TRBJ1-1; D is uncertain. The CDR3 runs to 14 residues. CDR1 is MNHEY, CDR2 SVGAGI, per germline. V was pared by 2 bases and J by 1 base, with 8 bases between.

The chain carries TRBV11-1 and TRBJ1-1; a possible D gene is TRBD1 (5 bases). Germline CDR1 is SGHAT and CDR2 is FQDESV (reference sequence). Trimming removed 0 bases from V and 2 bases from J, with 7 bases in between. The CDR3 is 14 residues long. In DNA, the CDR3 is TGTGCCAGCAGCTTAGCTCAGGGTAACACTGAAGCTTTCTTT. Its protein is CASSLAQGNTEAFF. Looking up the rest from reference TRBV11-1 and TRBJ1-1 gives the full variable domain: EAEVAQSPRYKITEKSQAVAFWCDPISGHATLYWYRQILGQGPELLVQFQDESVVDDSQLPKDRFSAERLKGVDSTLKIQPAELGDSAMYLCASSLAQGNTEAFFGQGTRLTVV.

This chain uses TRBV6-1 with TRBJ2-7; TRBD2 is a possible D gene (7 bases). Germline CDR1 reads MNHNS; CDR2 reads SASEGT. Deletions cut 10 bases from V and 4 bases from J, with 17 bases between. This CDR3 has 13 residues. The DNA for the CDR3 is TGTGCCACCGTAGGGGGAGGGCAATACGAGCAGTACTTC. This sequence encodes CATVGGGQYEQYF.

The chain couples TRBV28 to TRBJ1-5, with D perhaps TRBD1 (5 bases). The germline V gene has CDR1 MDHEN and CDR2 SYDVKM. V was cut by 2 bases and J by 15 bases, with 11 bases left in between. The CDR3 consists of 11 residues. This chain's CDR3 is CASSLGARAHF. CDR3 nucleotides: TGTGCCAGCAGTTTAGGGGCCCGCGCGCATTTT.

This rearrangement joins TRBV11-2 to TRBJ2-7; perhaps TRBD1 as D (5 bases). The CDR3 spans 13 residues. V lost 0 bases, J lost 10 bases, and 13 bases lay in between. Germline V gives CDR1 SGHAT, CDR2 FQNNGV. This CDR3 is CASSLEPGPGQYV. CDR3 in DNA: TGTGCCAGCAGCTTAGAGCCAGGGCCTGGCCAGTACGTC.